This T cell receptor (beta chain) was obtained from a study of T cell repertoires in cytomegalovirus infection. Study overall: Use of recently identified HLA-C-restricted and well-studied HLA-B-restricted CMV epitopes was part of the study. In public TCR beta signatures, there were indications of both CMV infection and matching HLA type.

Study findings and constraints: HLA-C-restricted CMV clonotypes gave the most frequent clonotype in two of eight donors. Identification of carriers of CMV plus the relevant HLA was performed using cumulative public TCR beta family frequency.

The CDR3 is made up of 17 amino acids. Germline values: CDR1 MNHEY, CDR2 SVGAGI. V shed 6 bases, J shed 6 bases, and the junction held 15 bases outside the gene matches. TCRdb called the reads again in MiXCR, with one record for every CDR3 protein. The sample yields 700,000 to 900,000 distinct CDR3 sequences, 25% to 35% seen once. This clonotype was seen just once. Its antigen is as yet unknown. This sequence joins TRBV6-5 and TRBJ2-3, with TRBD1 matching 10 bases. This receptor was identified in a human donor in good health (CMV status not recorded). Some clones in this sample may be carry-over from other donors' samples. The sequencing used cultured CD8+ T cells from PBMCs, collected from culture after CMV antigen stimulation. Here the CDR3 reads CASRRETGGRKIDTQYF. The CDR3 region has the DNA TGTGCCAGCAGACGAGAGACAGGGGGCCGGAAAATTGATACGCAGTATTTT.